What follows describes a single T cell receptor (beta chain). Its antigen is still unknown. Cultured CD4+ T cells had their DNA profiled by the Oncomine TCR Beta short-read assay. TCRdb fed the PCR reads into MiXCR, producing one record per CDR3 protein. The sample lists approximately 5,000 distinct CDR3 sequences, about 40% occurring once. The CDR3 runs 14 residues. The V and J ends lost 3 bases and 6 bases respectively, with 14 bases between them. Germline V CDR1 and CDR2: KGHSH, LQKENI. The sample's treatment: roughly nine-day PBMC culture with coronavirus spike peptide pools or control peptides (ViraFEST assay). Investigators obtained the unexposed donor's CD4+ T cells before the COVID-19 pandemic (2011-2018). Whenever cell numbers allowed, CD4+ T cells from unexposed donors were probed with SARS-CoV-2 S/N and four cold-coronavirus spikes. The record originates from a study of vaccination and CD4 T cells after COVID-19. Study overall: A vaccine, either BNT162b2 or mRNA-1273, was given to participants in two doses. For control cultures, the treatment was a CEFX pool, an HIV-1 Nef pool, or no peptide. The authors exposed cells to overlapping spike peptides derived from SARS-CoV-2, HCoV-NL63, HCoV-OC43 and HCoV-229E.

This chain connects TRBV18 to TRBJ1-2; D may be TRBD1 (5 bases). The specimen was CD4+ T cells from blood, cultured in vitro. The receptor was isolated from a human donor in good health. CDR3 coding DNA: TGTGCCAGCTCACCCCAGGGCCCGGAGGATGGCTACACCTTC. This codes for CASSPQGPEDGYTF.